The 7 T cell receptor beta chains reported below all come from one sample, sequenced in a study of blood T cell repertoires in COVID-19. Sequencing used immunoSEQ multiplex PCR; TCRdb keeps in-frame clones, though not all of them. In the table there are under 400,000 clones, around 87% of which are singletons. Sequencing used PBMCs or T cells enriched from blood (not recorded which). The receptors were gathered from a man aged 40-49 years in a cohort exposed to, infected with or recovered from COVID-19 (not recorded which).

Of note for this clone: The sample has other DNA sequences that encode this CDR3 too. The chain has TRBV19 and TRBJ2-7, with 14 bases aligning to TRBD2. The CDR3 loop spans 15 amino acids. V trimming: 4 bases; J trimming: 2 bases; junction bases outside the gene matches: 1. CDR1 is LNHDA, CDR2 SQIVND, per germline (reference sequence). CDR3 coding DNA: TGTGCCAGTAGTACGGGACTAGCGGGAGCCTACGAGCAGTACTTC. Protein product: CASSTGLAGAYEQYF.

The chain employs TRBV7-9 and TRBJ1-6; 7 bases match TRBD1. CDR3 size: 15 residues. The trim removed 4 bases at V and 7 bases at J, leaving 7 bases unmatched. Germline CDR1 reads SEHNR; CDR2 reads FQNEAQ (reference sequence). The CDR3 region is CASSYHDRENSPLHF. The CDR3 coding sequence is TGTGCCAGCAGCTATCACGACAGGGAGAATTCACCCCTCCACTTT.

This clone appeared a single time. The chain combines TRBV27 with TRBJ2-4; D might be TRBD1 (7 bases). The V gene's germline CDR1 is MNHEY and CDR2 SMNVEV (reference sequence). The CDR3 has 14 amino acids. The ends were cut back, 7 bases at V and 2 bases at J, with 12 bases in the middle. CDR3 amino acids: CASKGGGPKNIQYF. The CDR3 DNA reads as TGTGCCAGCAAAGGAGGGGGCCCCAAAAACATTCAGTACTTC.

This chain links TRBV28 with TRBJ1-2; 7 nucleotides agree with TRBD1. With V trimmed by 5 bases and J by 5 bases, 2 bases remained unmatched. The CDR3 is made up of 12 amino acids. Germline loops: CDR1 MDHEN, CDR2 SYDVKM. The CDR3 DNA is TGTGCCAGCAGTCAGACAGGGTATGGCTACACCTTC. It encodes CASSQTGYGYTF.

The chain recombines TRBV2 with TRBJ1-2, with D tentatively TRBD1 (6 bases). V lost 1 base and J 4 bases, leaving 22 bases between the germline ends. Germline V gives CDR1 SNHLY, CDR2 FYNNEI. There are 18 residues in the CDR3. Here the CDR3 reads CASSEGNRANYGPYGYTF. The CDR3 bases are TGTGCCAGCAGTGAAGGTAACAGGGCAAATTACGGGCCCTATGGCTACACCTTC.

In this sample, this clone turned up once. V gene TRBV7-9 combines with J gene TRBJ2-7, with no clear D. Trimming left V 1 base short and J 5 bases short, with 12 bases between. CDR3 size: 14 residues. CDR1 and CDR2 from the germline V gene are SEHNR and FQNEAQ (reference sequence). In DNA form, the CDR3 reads TGTGCCAGCAGCTTAGAAATAGCCAACAACGAGCAGTACTTC. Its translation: CASSLEIANNEQYF.

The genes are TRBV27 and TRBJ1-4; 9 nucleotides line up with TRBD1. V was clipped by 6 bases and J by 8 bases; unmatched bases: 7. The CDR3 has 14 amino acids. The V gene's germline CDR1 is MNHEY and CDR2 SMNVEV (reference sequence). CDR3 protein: CASRQQGAVEKLFF. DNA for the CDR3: TGTGCCAGCAGACAACAGGGGGCGGTCGAAAAACTGTTTTTT.